This T cell receptor (beta chain) is from a study of T cell responses to AZD1222 COVID-19 vaccine. The study, taken as a whole, reports: Repertoire sampling happened only post peak T cell response.

A single count supports this clone. Its antigen is as yet unknown. The CDR3 length is 13 residues. V lost 0 bases to trimming and J lost 7 bases; unmatched junction nucleotides: 3. Germline CDR1 SGHDN, CDR2 FVKESK. Clones were sequenced by immunoSEQ multiplex PCR, and TCRdb holds only the in-frame ones, with some missing. This sample has 90,000 to 120,000 clones; roughly 90% occur once, and the top ten carry more than 8%. The sample in question was peripheral blood, obtained 28 days after the second AZD1222 dose. The TCR originated in an adult who received the AZD1222 COVID-19 vaccine. The chain has TRBV14 and TRBJ2-7; 7 nucleotides agree with TRBD2. CDR3 DNA: TGTGCCAGCAGCCAAGACGGACTAGTTGAGCAGTACTTC. Its protein is CASSQDGLVEQYF.